This section outlines one T cell receptor beta chain sequence together with its context. No antigen is known for it. The Oncomine TCR Beta short-read assay was applied to DNA of cultured CD4+ T cells. TCRdb ran MiXCR on the PCR reads and lists one entry per CDR3 protein. The data show about 10,000 distinct CDR3 sequences, with about four fifths seen just once and about 9.8% held by the top ten. The CDR3 length is 14 residues. Trimming took 5 bases from V and 4 from J; bases not matched to a gene: 4. CDR1 is ENHRY and CDR2 is SYGVKD in the germline V gene. The data stem from a study of vaccination and CD4 T cells after COVID-19. Indicated treatment: approximately nine-day PBMC culture with coronavirus spike peptide pools or control peptides (ViraFEST assay).

The sequencing sample was made of CD4+ T cells from blood, cultured in vitro. The receptor's source is a human donor who had recovered from COVID-19. The chain is built from TRBV10-3 and TRBJ2-1, with 8 bases that match TRBD1. The CDR3 here is CAISMGQVYNEQFF. The CDR3, as DNA: TGTGCCATCAGTATGGGACAGGTATACAATGAGCAGTTCTTC.